These T cell receptor beta chains were read from a single sample in a study of cytomegalovirus exposure and HLA in healthy donors. The method was immunoSEQ multiplex PCR; TCRdb's version includes in-frame clones alone and lacks a portion of them. In the table there are about 200,000 clones, 70% to 80% of which are singletons. Sequencing was done on a sample of PBMCs. The origin of the receptors is a woman aged 45 to 65 in good health and CMV-seronegative. The CDR3 runs from the conserved cysteine through the conserved F or W. A D gene is named only where the DNA matches it firmly. Clone size appears in some rows only: once, few, many, or a class for an expanded clone.

TRBJ1-1,NA,NA,TRBV5-6,TGTGCCAGCAGCCCGGGACTGCGATCCAACACTGAAGCTTTCTTT,CASSPGLRSNTEAFF
TRBJ2-7,TRBD2,NA,TRBV7-9,TGTGCCAGCAGCTTAGGGACCGGGACTAGCGGGGGGAAGCAGTACTTC,CASSLGTGTSGGKQYF
TRBJ1-3,TRBD1,NA,TRBV7-9,TGTGCCAGCAGCTCCCGGGACAGGGGAAACACCATATATTTT,CASSSRDRGNTIYF
TRBJ1-2,TRBD1,NA,TRBV19,TGTGCCAGTAGTGCCCCCGACAGGGGGACTAGGGGCTATGGCTACACCTTC,CASSAPDRGTRGYGYTF
TRBJ2-3,TRBD2,NA,TRBV9,TGTGCCAGCAGCCTCCGGGGGGGGACAGATACGCAGTATTTT,CASSLRGGTDTQYF
TRBJ1-5,NA,few,TRBV25-1,TGTGCCAGCAGTGGCGGGACCGCAAATCAGCCCCAGCATTTT,CASSGGTANQPQHF
TRBJ2-4,TRBD2,NA,TRBV28,TGTGCCAGCAGTCGCGCGGGCGGGGGGTTATCCAAAAACATTCAGTACTTC,CASSRAGGGLSKNIQYF
TRBJ2-5,NA,few,TRBV5-8,TGTGCCAGCAGTCTTTTGGGTCGGGAAGAGACCCAGTACTTC,CASSLLGREETQYF
TRBJ1-1,NA,few,TRBV4-3,TGCGCCAGCAGCCTCGTGAAGACTGGGACTGAAGCTTTCTTT,CASSLVKTGTEAFF
TRBJ2-5,TRBD1,NA,TRBV7-9,TGTGCCAGCGGGCCGGGACAGGGGATCACGGGGGGAGAGACCCAGTACTTC,CASGPGQGITGGETQYF
TRBJ1-5,NA,NA,TRBV6-1,TGTGCCAGCGGGGGGGGGTTAGGGGGCAATCAGCCCCAGCATTTT,CASGGGLGGNQPQHF
TRBJ2-6,NA,NA,TRBV21-1,TGTGCCAGCAGGGACAGGGGGCGGTACGCAGAGGGGGCCAACGTCCTGACTTTC,CASRDRGRYAEGANVLTF
TRBJ2-3,TRBD1,NA,TRBV11-1,TGTGCCAGCAGCTCCACCCGGGACAGACTCACAGATACGCAGTATTTT,CASSSTRDRLTDTQYF
TRBJ1-1,TRBD1,NA,TRBV6-5,TGTGCCAGCAGCCTTACCGTGTGGACAGGCACTGAAGCTTTCTTT,CASSLTVWTGTEAFF
TRBJ1-3,TRBD1,NA,TRBV5-6,TGTGCCAGCAGCTTTCGGACAGGGAGCTATCCTGGAAACACCATATATTTT,CASSFRTGSYPGNTIYF
TRBJ2-7,NA,NA,TRBV5-4,TGTGCCAGCAGCTTGGGCTGGGGGCCGGGCGAGCAGTACTTC,CASSLGWGPGEQYF
TRBJ1-1,TRBD1,once,TRBV11-2,TGTGCCAGCAGCTTCTCGACAGGGAAGAACACTGAAGCTTTCTTT,CASSFSTGKNTEAFF
TRBJ2-7,TRBD1,NA,TRBV10-3,TGTGCCATCAGTACGGACAGGTCGTTCTCCTACGAGCAGTACTTC,CAISTDRSFSYEQYF
TRBJ2-7,NA,few,TRBV2,TGTGCCAGCAGCGCCGAGGCACAGGGTACGAACGAGCAGTACTTC,CASSAEAQGTNEQYF
TRBJ2-7,NA,NA,TRBV7-9,TGTGCCAGCAGCTTAGGCAGGGCCCACGAGCAGTACTTC,CASSLGRAHEQYF
TRBJ1-1,NA,NA,TRBV7-9,TGTGCCAGCAGCTTAGCGGGGGCGGCTGAAGCTTTCTTT,CASSLAGAAEAFF
TRBJ1-2,NA,NA,TRBV15,TGTGCCACCAGCAGAGATCTGCGGGGGTCTAACTATGGCTACACCTTC,CATSRDLRGSNYGYTF
TRBJ1-1,TRBD1,NA,TRBV9,TGTGCCAGCAGCGGGCGGACAGGCGGGACTGAAGCTTTCTTT,CASSGRTGGTEAFF
TRBJ2-7,TRBD1,NA,TRBV9,TGTGCCAGCAGCGAGGGGGCAGGGAAGTTATACGAGCAGTACTTC,CASSEGAGKLYEQYF
TRBJ2-5,TRBD2,few,TRBV7-2,TGTGCCAGCAGTCCCGCGGGGGGTTTAGAGACCCAGTACTTC,CASSPAGGLETQYF
TRBJ1-2,NA,NA,TRBV6-1,TGTGCCAGCAGTGTCCTGACAGGTGGGGCTGGCTACACCTTC,CASSVLTGGAGYTF
TRBJ1-2,TRBD1,NA,TRBV7-2,TGTGCCAGCAGCCTCGACAGGGCCTATGGCTACACCTTC,CASSLDRAYGYTF
TRBJ2-5,TRBD2,NA,TRBV13,TGTGCCAGCAGCTTAGGAACTAGCGGGGTCCGGGGGGAGACCCAGTACTTC,CASSLGTSGVRGETQYF
TRBJ1-2,NA,few,TRBV2,TGTGCCAGCAGTGATGAGGCCCGCAGGGTGGGCTACACCTTC,CASSDEARRVGYTF
TRBJ2-4,NA,NA,TRBV9,TGTGCCAGCAGCCCCAGCGCCAGCGCACTAGCCAAAAACATTCAGTACTTC,CASSPSASALAKNIQYF
TRBJ2-3,TRBD2,NA,TRBV5-6,TGTGCCAGCAGCTCAAGCGGGAGGGCCCCGAGAGATACGCAGTATTTT,CASSSSGRAPRDTQYF
TRBJ2-7,TRBD2,NA,TRBV4-3,TGCGCCAGCAGCCAAGACGGGACTAGCGGGCGCGAGCAGTACTTC,CASSQDGTSGREQYF
TRBJ2-1,NA,NA,TRBV7-9,TGTGCCAGCAGCTTAGTAGTCAATGAGCAGTTCTTC,CASSLVVNEQFF
TRBJ1-2,NA,NA,TRBV5-4,TGTGCCAGCAGCCGTACTCAAGCTAACTATGGCTACACCTTC,CASSRTQANYGYTF
TRBJ1-3,NA,few,TRBV19,TGTGCCACTCAAGGAGACTCCGGAAACACCATATATTTT,CATQGDSGNTIYF
TRBJ2-6,NA,NA,TRBV27,TGTGCCAGCAGTTTCAGGGGCCCCTCTGGGGCCAACGTCCTGACTTTC,CASSFRGPSGANVLTF
TRBJ2-7,TRBD1,NA,TRBV19,TGTGCCACCCGACAGGGGATCTCCTACGAGCAGTACTTC,CATRQGISYEQYF
TRBJ1-5,NA,NA,TRBV7-2,TGTGCCACGAATATGGGGGGATTAAGCAATCAGCCCCAGCATTTT,CATNMGGLSNQPQHF
TRBJ1-5,NA,NA,TRBV7-2,TGTGCCAGCAGCTTATCCACACACCTCATGGATCAGCCCCAGCATTTT,CASSLSTHLMDQPQHF
TRBJ2-1,TRBD2,few,TRBV2,TGTGCCAGCAGTGAAGCTCGACTAGCGGGGGGAAGCTCCTACAATGAGCAGTTCTTC,CASSEARLAGGSSYNEQFF
TRBJ2-7,TRBD1,NA,TRBV9,TGTGCCAGCAGCCGGGACAGGACCTCCTACGAGCAGTACTTC,CASSRDRTSYEQYF
TRBJ1-2,NA,NA,TRBV6-1,TGTGCCAGCAGCCCGACTTTCAACTATGGCTACACCTTC,CASSPTFNYGYTF
TRBJ1-2,NA,NA,TRBV7-9,TGTGCCAGCAGCGCAGGGGTTTACTATGGCTACACCTTC,CASSAGVYYGYTF
TRBJ1-6,NA,once,TRBV5-4,TGTGCCAGCAGCTTGGGTTCGAGCTCCTATAATTCACCCCTCCACTTT,CASSLGSSSYNSPLHF
TRBJ2-3,TRBD2,NA,TRBV7-6,TGTGCCAGCAGCTTGCCTAGCGGAACCGATACGCAGTATTTT,CASSLPSGTDTQYF
TRBJ2-7,TRBD1,NA,TRBV11-3,TGTGCCAGCAGCGGAGGGACAGGGGTGAAGGGGGGCCCCTACGAGCAGTACTTC,CASSGGTGVKGGPYEQYF
TRBJ2-3,NA,few,TRBV7-3,TGTGCCAGCGCAGGGGGGCCCCGCACAGATACGCAGTATTTT,CASAGGPRTDTQYF
TRBJ1-2,TRBD1,NA,TRBV27,TGTGCCAGCAGTCTAACAGGGGGTAAGGACTATGGCTACACCTTC,CASSLTGGKDYGYTF
TRBJ2-6,TRBD1,NA,TRBV29-1,TGCAGCGTTGCGGACAGGGGCGGATCCTCTGGGGCCAACGTCCTGACTTTC,CSVADRGGSSGANVLTF
TRBJ2-5,NA,NA,TRBV15,TGTGCCACCAGCAGAGATCCGGCAGGGGCCCTGGGGGAGACCCAGTACTTC,CATSRDPAGALGETQYF
TRBJ2-7,TRBD1,NA,TRBV2,TGTGCCAGCAGTGGGGTACAGGGGGGCCTAGGAAGGGAGGACTTC,CASSGVQGGLGREDF
TRBJ2-5,NA,once,TRBV7-7,TGTGCTAGCAGCTTAGGACTCGTCGTTCAAGGACAAGAGACCCAGTACTTC,CASSLGLVVQGQETQYF
TRBJ2-3,TRBD2,NA,TRBV19,TGTGCCAGTAGTCCCGGTACTAGCGGGGCAGATACGCAGTATTTT,CASSPGTSGADTQYF
TRBJ2-3,NA,few,TRBV11-2,TGTGCCAGCAGCTTAGTTAGACAGAGCCGCACAGATACGCAGTATTTT,CASSLVRQSRTDTQYF